The 27 T cell receptor beta chains presented below share a single source sample, sequenced in a study of T cells after yellow fever vaccination. TCRdb reanalysed the 5' RACE reads using MiXCR and keeps one entry per CDR3 protein. The sample shows a few hundred thousand distinct CDR3 sequences, roughly 6.2% of them seen only once. This specimen was CD4+ T cells sorted from PBMCs, taken on the day of the yellow fever booster vaccination. These TCRs come from a man between 25 and 39 years old who received the YFV17D yellow fever vaccine.

This clonotype has at least ten counts. The CDR3 loop is CASSRNTRLNTGELFF. In nucleotides, the CDR3 is TGTGCCAGCAGCCGTAATACAAGATTAAACACCGGGGAGCTGTTTTTT. J is TRBJ2-2 and V is TRBV14, with D uncertain. CDR3 length equals 16 residues. Trimming left V 4 bases short and J 2 bases short, with 14 bases between. The germline V gene encodes CDR1 SGHDN and CDR2 FVKESK.

This clonotype showed up many times. This chain uses TRBV9 with TRBJ2-3, with unresolved D. V gave up 4 bases and J gave up 0 bases, with 9 bases separating them. Germline-derived CDR1 and CDR2 are SGDLS and YYNGEE. This CDR3 is built from 14 residues. DNA for the CDR3: TGTGCCAGCAGCACTCTGGTCAGCACAGATACGCAGTATTTT. This codes for CASSTLVSTDTQYF.

The CDR3 loop is CASSIAAGGGRDEQFF. The DNA of the CDR3 is TGTGCCAGTAGTATCGCAGCGGGGGGGGGTCGGGATGAGCAGTTCTTC. This chain links TRBV19 with TRBJ2-1; 10 bases line up with TRBD2. This CDR3 contains 16 residues. J gave up 8 bases and V 3 bases, and 10 bases lay outside the gene matches. CDR1 and CDR2 from the germline V gene are LNHDA and SQIVND (reference sequence).

Ten or more counts support this clonotype. J is TRBJ2-7 and V is TRBV3-1, with 9 bases lining up with TRBD2. The germline gives CDR1 LGHDT, CDR2 YNNKEL (reference sequence). The CDR3 runs to 17 residues. The J segment lost 0 bases and the V segment lost 0 bases, leaving 6 bases of the junction unmatched. The CDR3 nucleotides are TGTGCCAGCAGCCAAGATCCTAGCGGGGCTAGCTCCTACGAGCAGTACTTC. Its protein is CASSQDPSGASSYEQYF.

This clonotype appeared many times. The DNA for the CDR3 is TGCGCCAGCAGCTTGGCCTCGCGGAACACCGGGGAGCTGTTTTTT. Protein: CASSLASRNTGELFF. The rearrangement joins TRBV5-1 to TRBJ2-2; D is undetermined. Germline lookup yields CDR1 SGHRS and CDR2 YFSETQ. V was clipped by 0 bases and J by 1 base, with 7 bases between them. The CDR3 spans 15 residues. The complete variable domain, with remaining parts taken from reference TRBV5-1 and TRBJ2-2, reads KAGVTQTPRYLIKTRGQQVTLSCSPISGHRSVSWYQQTPGQGLQFLFEYFSETQRNKGNFPGRFSGRQFSNSRSEMNVSTLELGDSALYLCASSLASRNTGELFFGEGSRLTVL.

Only a few counts were recorded for this clonotype. The V and J genes are TRBV27 and TRBJ1-2; weak D call: TRBD1 (6 bases). The CDR3 covers 16 residues. V was cut by 0 bases and J by 6 bases, with 17 bases left in between. The V gene's germline CDR1 is MNHEY and CDR2 SMNVEV (reference sequence). CDR3 sequence reads: CASSLSPRGGRNGYTF. The DNA of the CDR3 is TGTGCCAGCAGTTTATCCCCCCGGGGGGGGCGGAATGGCTACACCTTC.

This clonotype came up many times. V is TRBV5-5 and J is TRBJ2-2; no firm D call. V was clipped by 6 bases and J by 1 base, with 13 bases between them. The CDR3 has 15 amino acids. Germline values: CDR1 SGHKS, CDR2 YYEKEE (reference sequence). DNA for the CDR3: TGTGCCAGCACCCAATCCCCGGTGAACACCGGGGAGCTGTTTTTT. This sequence encodes CASTQSPVNTGELFF.

This clonotype was detected many times. In nucleotides, the CDR3 is TGTGCCACGAAAACCCGCTCTGGGGCCAACGTCCTGACTTTC. Amino acid sequence: CATKTRSGANVLTF. The V and J genes are TRBV19 and TRBJ2-6; no reliable D call. The CDR3 covers 14 residues. V was trimmed by 10 bases and J by 0 bases, leaving 10 bases between them. Germline loops: CDR1 LNHDA, CDR2 SQIVND (reference sequence).

There are many counts of this clonotype. This chain connects TRBV5-1 to TRBJ2-5, with D possibly matching TRBD2 (7 bases). Trimming removed 4 bases at V and 4 bases at J, with 23 bases between. The V gene's germline CDR1 is SGHRS and CDR2 YFSETQ. The CDR3 is 17 residues long. The CDR3 nucleotides are TGCGCCAGCAGCCCCTCAGGGGCGGGAGTGGCTCGAGAGACCCAGTACTTC. This gives the protein CASSPSGAGVARETQYF. Based on the CDR3 plus reference TRBV5-1 and TRBJ2-5, the full variable domain is KAGVTQTPRYLIKTRGQQVTLSCSPISGHRSVSWYQQTPGQGLQFLFEYFSETQRNKGNFPGRFSGRQFSNSRSEMNVSTLELGDSALYLCASSPSGAGVARETQYFGPGTRLLVL.

Details on this clonotype: A junction end diverges from the germline sequence, so it may reflect a read error. The genes are TRBV3-1 and TRBJ2-1, with D unclear. There are 15 residues in the CDR3. Per germline, CDR1 LGHDT and CDR2 YNNKEL (reference sequence). The CDR3 DNA sequence: TGTGCCAGCAGCCAAGGGAGACTTTCCTACAATGGGCAGTTCTTC. Its translation: CASSQGRLSYNGQFF.

This clonotype appeared many times. The chain employs TRBV18 and TRBJ2-2; the match to TRBD1 covers 8 bases. The germline V gene encodes CDR1 KGHSH and CDR2 LQKENI. After removal of 5 bases from V and 3 bases from J, the junction contained 5 bases not matched to a gene. The CDR3 has 15 amino acids. The CDR3 here is CASSAGTGYTGELFF. For the CDR3, the DNA is TGTGCCAGCTCAGCCGGGACAGGATACACCGGGGAGCTGTTTTTT.

This clonotype was counted between two and nine times. The chain uses TRBV20-1 and TRBJ2-4; the D is unclear. Germline-derived CDR1 and CDR2 are DFQATT and SNEGSKA (reference sequence). The CDR3 is 11 amino acids. Between the trimmed V and J ends, which lost 6 bases and 8 bases, there was a span of 11 bases. CDR3 sequence: CSARLMDIQYF. The DNA for the CDR3 is TGCAGTGCAAGATTGATGGACATTCAGTACTTC.

This clonotype was seen at least ten times. The chain is built from TRBV18 and TRBJ2-4; D unresolved. The V gene's germline CDR1 is KGHSH and CDR2 LQKENI. CDR3 length equals 14 residues. V was trimmed by 3 bases and J by 2 bases, leaving 8 bases between them. This CDR3 reads CASSPLETKNIQYF. In nucleotides, the CDR3 is TGTGCCAGCTCACCCTTAGAGACCAAAAACATTCAGTACTTC.

This clonotype was observed many times. The rearrangement uses TRBV5-1 and TRBJ2-7, with 12 bases lining up with TRBD1. CDR3 length equals 14 residues. V was clipped by 5 bases and J by 6 bases; unmatched bases: 6. CDR1 and CDR2 from the germline V gene are SGHRS and YFSETQ. DNA of the CDR3: TGCGCCAGCAGATCCGGGACAGGGGGCCTCGAGCAGTACTTC. This sequence encodes CASRSGTGGLEQYF.

This clonotype was counted at least ten times. The gene calls are TRBV12-3 or TRBV12-4 and TRBJ1-1; TRBD1 agrees at 9 bases. The CDR3 sequence is 13 residues long. The junction had 6 bases not matched to a gene; V was cut back by 3 bases and J by 10 bases. CDR3 DNA sequence: TGTGCCAGCAGTTTTATAGGGACAGGGAGAGCTTTCTTT. Protein sequence: CASSFIGTGRAFF.

This clonotype was found a few times. V is TRBV21-1 and J is TRBJ2-5; the table's D call, TRBD1, was not checked against the DNA. TRBV21-1 is an annotated pseudogene. The CDR3 has 14 residues. The CDR3 loop reads CASGGGGVSQTQYF. The CDR3 DNA follows: TGTGCCAGCGGTGGGGGGGGCGTCTCCCAGACCCAGTACTTC.

This clonotype was observed a handful of times. J is TRBJ2-7 and V is TRBV10-3, with D perhaps matching TRBD2 (6 bases). The CDR3 sequence is 13 residues long. The V and J ends lost 7 bases and 7 bases respectively, with 17 bases between them. CDR1 and CDR2 from the germline V gene are ENHRY and SYGVKD. Here the CDR3 reads CAINPDRAGEQYF. The CDR3 nucleotides are TGTGCCATCAACCCCGACCGGGCGGGGGAGCAGTACTTC.

The V and J genes are TRBV6-2 or TRBV6-3 and TRBJ2-2; 7 bases line up with TRBD1. The V gene end was trimmed by 4 bases and the J gene end by 2 bases; junction bases not matched to a gene: 4. The CDR3 is 15 residues long. The germline V gene encodes CDR1 MNHEY and CDR2 SVGEGT. The CDR3 here is CASSWGQPNTGELFF. The CDR3 DNA is TGTGCCAGCAGTTGGGGACAGCCCAACACCGGGGAGCTGTTTTTT.

This clonotype turned up a few times. CDR3 sequence (DNA): TGTGCCAGCAGCTTACAGACAGGGGGTTGGGCAGATACGCAGTATTTT. Its protein product is CASSLQTGGWADTQYF. This sequence joins TRBV7-9 and TRBJ2-3, with 9 bases lining up with TRBD1. The CDR3 has 16 residues. Trimming took 2 bases from V and 4 from J; bases not matched to a gene: 7. Germline V CDR1 and CDR2: SEHNR, FQNEAQ (reference sequence).

This clonotype appeared a few times. The gene calls are TRBV5-1 and TRBJ2-1; TRBD2 matches at 7 bases. CDR1 is SGHRS and CDR2 is YFSETQ in the germline V gene. V was pared by 1 base and J by 10 bases, with 14 bases of the junction left unmatched. This CDR3 is built from 16 residues. Here the CDR3 DNA reads TGCGCCAGCAGCTTGACGTCGAGCGGGGTACAAGGCGAGCAGTTCTTC. Translated, it gives CASSLTSSGVQGEQFF. Full variable domain (outside the CDR3, taken from reference TRBV5-1 and TRBJ2-1): KAGVTQTPRYLIKTRGQQVTLSCSPISGHRSVSWYQQTPGQGLQFLFEYFSETQRNKGNFPGRFSGRQFSNSRSEMNVSTLELGDSALYLCASSLTSSGVQGEQFFGPGTRLTVL.

This clonotype was seen a handful of times. This chain links TRBV14 with TRBJ1-2, with 8 bases matching TRBD1. The CDR3 spans 14 residues. V was clipped by 4 bases and J by 6 bases; unmatched bases: 7. Germline CDR1 SGHDN, CDR2 FVKESK. CDR3 amino acids: CASSPAGGENGYTF. The CDR3 nucleotides read TGTGCCAGCAGCCCTGCAGGGGGCGAAAATGGCTACACCTTC.

The V gene is TRBV12-3 or TRBV12-4, the J gene TRBJ1-6, with a tentative D call TRBD1 (5 bases). The CDR3 length is 11 residues. Between the trimmed V and J ends, which lost 3 bases and 14 bases, there was a span of 8 bases. For the CDR3, the DNA is TGTGCCAGCAGTTTCAGGGCGGCCCTCCACTTT. Amino acid sequence: CASSFRAALHF.

This clonotype showed up just a few times. The J gene is TRBJ2-3, the V gene TRBV7-2; a possible D gene is TRBD2 (7 bases). V was trimmed by 2 bases and J by 5 bases, leaving 20 bases between them. The CDR3 has 17 amino acids. In germline, CDR1 is SGHTA, CDR2 FQGNSA. CDR3 sequence (DNA): TGTGCCAGCAGCTTAAGGGGGAGGGCCGTCGAGGGAGATACGCAGTATTTT. Its translation is CASSLRGRAVEGDTQYF.

This clonotype has at least ten counts. The chain is built from TRBV25-1 and TRBJ2-7; D may be TRBD2 (5 bases). V was shortened by 3 bases and J by 5 bases, with 14 bases between the two germline ends. This CDR3 is 14 amino acids long. CDR1 MGHDK and CDR2 SYGVNS come from the germline V gene. This CDR3 reads CASSDLVSSDEQYF. For the CDR3, the DNA is TGTGCCAGCAGTGACCTAGTTAGTAGCGACGAGCAGTACTTC.

This clonotype was seen a few times. The rearrangement joins TRBV19 to TRBJ2-1; D may be TRBD1 or TRBD2 (5 bases each). From germline, CDR1 is LNHDA and CDR2 SQIVND (reference sequence). Trimming took off 4 bases at V and 10 bases at J, with 20 bases between the two ends. This CDR3 has 15 amino acids. CDR3 nucleotide sequence: TGTGCCAGTAGTAGAGATGGTATGGGGGAGCTCGAGCAGTTCTTC. Translating gives CASSRDGMGELEQFF. The full variable domain, completed using reference TRBV19 and TRBJ2-1, is DGGITQSPKYLFRKEGQNVTLSCEQNLNHDAMYWYRQDPGQGLRLIYYSQIVNDFQKGDIAEGYSVSREKKESFPLTVTSAQKNPTAFYLCASSRDGMGELEQFFGPGTRLTVL.

This clonotype was counted only a few times. This chain uses TRBV6-1 with TRBJ2-3; D is perhaps TRBD2 (5 bases). Trimming removed 4 bases from V and 4 bases from J, with 33 bases in between. Germline V gene sequence: CDR1 MNHNS, CDR2 SASEGT. The CDR3 runs to 21 residues. The DNA for the CDR3 is TGTGCCAGCAGTGCTTCCGGGAAAACCAGCGGCGGGCCCAACCCCCCAGATACGCAGTATTTT. It yields the protein CASSASGKTSGGPNPPDTQYF.

This clonotype occurred a few times. The genes are TRBV30 and TRBJ2-7; D unclear. V lost 2 bases and J 2 bases, leaving 13 bases between the germline ends. Germline lookup yields CDR1 GTSNPN and CDR2 SVGIG (reference sequence). The CDR3 is 14 residues long. The CDR3 protein is CAWSPRTVTYEQYF. DNA of the CDR3: TGTGCCTGGAGTCCAAGGACGGTGACCTACGAGCAGTACTTC.